This record covers a single TCR beta chain. This record comes from a study of blood T cell repertoires in COVID-19. Study as a whole: The samples span acute and convalescent COVID-19 from the United States, Italy and Spain. The analysed material was cDNA or gDNA that came from T cells, B-cell-depleted T cells, or PBMCs.

In the original analysis: From reference gene primer amplification, estimates of nucleated cell counts were derived. The method was immunoSEQ multiplex PCR; TCRdb's version includes in-frame clones alone and lacks a portion of them. That table furnishes V, J and clone size, whereas the DNA furnished D and trimming. The repertoire includes roughly 120,000 clones, around 87% of them detected once, and less than 30% sits in the top ten. V was clipped by 1 base and J by 6 bases; unmatched bases: 3. The germline V gene encodes CDR1 SNHLY and CDR2 FYNNEI. The CDR3 extends over 15 amino acids. This clonotype was obtained from a woman in her seventies with acute or convalescent COVID-19. J is TRBJ1-4 and V is TRBV2; 9 bases match TRBD1. Sequencing was done on a sample of peripheral blood. CDR3 nucleotides: TGTGCCAGCAGTGAAGGACAGGGGGGGCATGAAAAACTGTTTTTT. It translates to CASSEGQGGHEKLFF.